This TCR beta chain was captured by sequencing in a study of cytomegalovirus exposure and HLA in healthy donors. V was pared by 0 bases and J by 0 bases, with 12 bases between. Germline V CDR1 and CDR2: SGHNT, YENEEA. The CDR3 extends over 17 amino acids. Amplification used 60 Vbeta primers and 13 Jbeta primers. Clones were sequenced by immunoSEQ multiplex PCR, and TCRdb holds only the in-frame ones, with some missing. The sample consists of more than 110,000 clones, approximately 80% of them appearing once. V is TRBV11-3 and J is TRBJ2-1; weak D call: TRBD2 (5 bases). This clonotype originated in a man aged 25-45 years in good health and CMV-seropositive. The sequenced sample was PBMCs. The CDR3, as DNA: TGTGCCAGCAGCTTAGATGGGAGTTCTTTCTCCTACAATGAGCAGTTCTTC. This translates into CASSLDGSSFSYNEQFF.